The rows below give T cell receptor beta chains drawn from one sample of a study of blood T cell repertoires in COVID-19. TCRdb's table, derived via immunoSEQ multiplex PCR, lists solely in-frame clones and lacks some. The sample has roughly 200,000 clones, roughly three quarters seen once. Specimen: peripheral blood. Receptors originate from a woman in her thirties or forties with COVID-19, enrolled during active disease. CDR3s include the opening cysteine and the closing phenylalanine or tryptophan. The order of the fields is clone size, V gene, D gene, J gene, CDR3 protein, CDR3 DNA. The D gene is left open where the match is weak. Expanded clones get a size class; other rows say once, few or many, or leave the size out.

few	TRBV30	NA	TRBJ2-1	CAWSGGGDEQFF	TGTGCCTGGAGCGGAGGGGGGGATGAGCAGTTCTTC
NA	TRBV5-1	NA	TRBJ1-1	CASSAEMNTEAFF	TGCGCCAGCAGCGCCGAGATGAACACTGAAGCTTTCTTT
NA	TRBV7-9	NA	TRBJ1-3	CASSSPRGFGNTIYF	TGTGCCAGCAGCTCCCCCAGGGGTTTCGGAAACACCATATATTTT
NA	TRBV2	TRBD1	TRBJ1-1	CASSIQGNEAFF	TGTGCCAGCAGTATACAGGGGAATGAAGCTTTCTTT
NA	TRBV7-8	TRBD1	TRBJ1-2	CASSPDRVSYGYTF	TGTGCCAGCAGCCCGGACAGGGTCAGCTATGGCTACACCTTC
NA	TRBV5-5	NA	TRBJ2-7	CASSLTGTSYEQYF	TGTGCCAGCAGCCTCACAGGTACCTCCTACGAGCAGTACTTC
NA	TRBV5-1	TRBD1	TRBJ2-3	CASSLRTGGALDTQYF	TGCGCCAGCAGCCTGAGGACAGGGGGCGCGTTAGATACGCAGTATTTT
NA	TRBV19	TRBD2	TRBJ2-6	CASSMRTSAGFGANVLTF	TGTGCCAGTAGTATGAGGACTAGCGCCGGTTTCGGGGCCAACGTCCTGACTTTC
NA	TRBV19	TRBD1	TRBJ2-2	CASSTTGTAPGTGELFF	TGTGCCAGTAGTACAACCGGGACAGCGCCGGGCACCGGGGAGCTGTTTTTT
NA	TRBV7-2	NA	TRBJ1-2	CASSKIGQRIQSYGYTF	TGTGCCAGCAGCAAAATCGGACAGCGCATACAGAGCTATGGCTACACCTTC
NA	TRBV27	TRBD1	TRBJ1-5	CASSPIVRDRGAENQPQHF	TGTGCCAGCAGTCCTATCGTCCGGGACAGAGGGGCGGAAAATCAGCCCCAGCATTTT
once	TRBV13	TRBD1	TRBJ1-4	CASSLGDRDEKLFF	TGTGCCAGCAGCTTAGGGGACAGGGACGAAAAACTGTTTTTT
NA	TRBV5-4	TRBD1	TRBJ2-2	CASSLQGATGELFF	TGTGCCAGCAGCTTACAGGGGGCAACCGGGGAGCTGTTTTTT
NA	TRBV3-1/TRBV3-2	TRBD2	TRBJ2-1	CASSQNPGLAVEFF	TGTGCCAGCAGCCAAAACCCGGGACTAGCGGTTGAGTTCTTC
NA	TRBV28	NA	TRBJ1-1	CASSLSTYTEAFF	TGTGCCAGCAGTTTAAGCACGTACACTGAAGCTTTCTTT
few	TRBV9	TRBD2	TRBJ2-1	CASSVVSPSGSWDEQFF	TGTGCCAGCAGCGTAGTCTCGCCTAGCGGGAGTTGGGATGAGCAGTTCTTC
NA	TRBV5-4	TRBD2	TRBJ2-7	CASSLAGGSVSYEQYF	TGTGCCAGCAGCTTGGCTGGCGGGAGCGTTTCCTACGAGCAGTACTTC
once	TRBV18	NA	TRBJ2-7	CASSFWDTSYEQYF	TGTGCCAGCTCGTTCTGGGACACCTCCTACGAGCAGTACTTC
NA	TRBV5-1	NA	TRBJ2-7	CASSLVADGAYEQYF	TGCGCCAGCAGCTTGGTAGCGGACGGAGCCTACGAGCAGTACTTC
NA	TRBV27	TRBD2	TRBJ2-1	CASSLAKTSGTINEQFF	TGTGCCAGCAGTTTGGCCAAGACTAGCGGGACTATAAATGAGCAGTTCTTC
NA	TRBV9	TRBD2	TRBJ2-3	CASSVAPSGLSGDTQYF	TGTGCCAGCAGCGTAGCCCCTAGCGGGCTTTCTGGAGATACGCAGTATTTT
NA	TRBV7-2	TRBD2	TRBJ2-5	CASSQGLAGARGETQYF	TGTGCCAGCAGCCAGGGACTAGCGGGGGCCCGGGGAGAGACCCAGTACTTC
NA	TRBV10-3	TRBD2	TRBJ2-5	CAIRGGPETQYF	TGTGCCATCAGGGGAGGGCCAGAGACCCAGTACTTC
few	TRBV5-5	NA	TRBJ2-7	CASSAHQDYSSYEQYF	TGTGCCAGCAGCGCCCACCAGGATTACAGCTCCTACGAGCAGTACTTC
NA	TRBV7-9	TRBD1	TRBJ2-3	CASSFSRTGPTDTQYF	TGTGCCAGCAGCTTTTCAAGGACAGGGCCCACAGATACGCAGTATTTT
NA	TRBV30	NA	TRBJ1-1	CAWSVGRNTEAFF	TGTGCCTGGAGTGTTGGCAGGAACACTGAAGCTTTCTTT
NA	TRBV20-1	NA	TRBJ1-5	CSASLGSNQPQHF	TGCAGTGCTAGTCTTGGCAGCAATCAGCCCCAGCATTTT
few	TRBV6-4	TRBD1	TRBJ1-1	CASSDPDRVRAFF	TGTGCCAGCAGTGACCCGGACAGGGTTCGGGCTTTCTTT
once	TRBV2	TRBD2	TRBJ2-7	CASSASGGYEQYF	TGTGCCAGCAGTGCTAGCGGGGGCTACGAGCAGTACTTC